Presented here are 9 T cell receptor beta chains from one specimen sequenced in a study of cytomegalovirus exposure and HLA in healthy donors. The PCR ran on 60 Vbeta and 13 Jbeta primers. Using immunoSEQ multiplex PCR, the repertoire was profiled, and TCRdb retains in-frame clones only, with some absent. The sample records some 85,000 clones, 65% to 85% being singletons. Material: PBMCs. These receptors originate from a man aged 18-30 years in good health and CMV-seronegative.

The chain recombines TRBV7-8 with TRBJ1-2; 7 nucleotides align to TRBD1. Germline V gives CDR1 SGHVS, CDR2 FQNEAQ. CDR3 length: 14 residues. V was clipped by 5 bases and J by 3 bases; unmatched bases: 6. The CDR3 DNA is TGTGCCAGCAGCCGAGACAGGGTAGACTATGGCTACACCTTC. Its translation: CASSRDRVDYGYTF.

The chain carries TRBV7-8 and TRBJ1-5; D may be TRBD1 (5 bases). The germline V gene encodes CDR1 SGHVS and CDR2 FQNEAQ. The CDR3 runs 15 residues. Deletions cut 3 bases from V and 4 bases from J, with 13 bases between. The CDR3 spells CASSLWGGDNQPQHF. CDR3 coding DNA: TGTGCCAGCAGCTTGTGGGGGGGGGATAATCAGCCCCAGCATTTT. Drawing the rest from reference TRBV7-8 and TRBJ1-5, the complete variable domain is GAGVSQSPRYKVAKRGQDVALRCDPISGHVSLFWYQQALGQGPEFLTYFQNEAQLDKSGLPSDRFFAERPEGSVSTLKIQRTQQEDSAVYLCASSLWGGDNQPQHFGDGTRLSIL.

This sequence joins TRBV6-6 and TRBJ1-2; D remains ambiguous. Per germline, CDR1 MNHNY and CDR2 SVGAGI (reference sequence). V lost 6 bases, J lost 4 bases, and 21 bases lay in between. The CDR3 contains 16 residues. The chain's CDR3 is CASRPNTGSLSYGYTF. The CDR3 DNA is TGTGCCAGCAGACCAAACACCGGGTCCCTTTCCTATGGCTACACCTTC.

The rearrangement uses TRBV15 and TRBJ2-1; 9 positions match TRBD2. V trimming: 8 bases; J trimming: 8 bases; junction bases outside the gene matches: 4. Germline loops: CDR1 LNHNV, CDR2 YYDKDF (reference sequence). The CDR3 consists of 12 residues. The CDR3 loop is CATRREGDEQFF. The CDR3 DNA is TGTGCCACCCGGCGGGAGGGCGATGAGCAGTTCTTC. Full variable domain (remainder filled in from reference TRBV15 and TRBJ2-1): DAMVIQNPRYQVTQFGKPVTLSCSQTLNHNVMYWYQQKSSQAPKLLFHYYDKDFNNEADTPDNFQSRRPNTSFCFLDIRSPGLGDTAMYLCATRREGDEQFFGPGTRLTVL.

The V call is TRBV5-3, the J call TRBJ2-3, with 11 bases aligning to TRBD1. TRBV5-3 is identified as an open reading frame with a role that is uncertain. The V and J ends lost 4 bases and 1 base, in that order; junction bases with no gene match: 8. The length of the CDR3 is 17 residues. The CDR3 loop reads CARSADGTGGGTDTQYF. CDR3 DNA sequence: TGTGCCAGAAGCGCCGATGGGACAGGGGGAGGCACAGATACGCAGTATTTT.

The chain has TRBV19 and TRBJ1-2, with TRBD1 identical over 7 bases. The CDR3 runs 14 residues. J gave up 8 bases and V 1 base, and 7 bases lay outside the gene matches. Germline V gene sequence: CDR1 LNHDA, CDR2 SQIVND (reference sequence). The CDR3 DNA reads TGTGCCAGTAGTATAGTGTCGACAGGGTCAGGCTACACCTTC. As protein: CASSIVSTGSGYTF.

This chain joins TRBV27 and TRBJ1-1, with D maybe TRBD1 (6 bases). This CDR3 has 15 residues. With 5 bases removed from V and 4 bases from J, the gap between germline ends came to 17 bases. Per the germline V gene, CDR1 is MNHEY and CDR2 is SMNVEV (reference sequence). CDR3 in amino acids: CASSLLQGYPTEAFF. As DNA, the CDR3 is TGTGCCAGCAGTCTCCTACAGGGATACCCCACTGAAGCTTTCTTT.

J is TRBJ2-6 and V is TRBV27; D is unclear. The germline CDR1 and CDR2 sequences are MNHEY and SMNVEV (reference sequence). V dropped 2 bases and J dropped 0 bases, with 14 bases sitting between them. The CDR3 is 18 residues long. CDR3 loop: CASSLSRVMNSGANVLTF. CDR3 coding DNA: TGTGCCAGCAGTTTAAGCCGCGTCATGAACTCTGGGGCCAACGTCCTGACTTTC.

The V call is TRBV6-5, the J call TRBJ1-5; maybe TRBD1 (5 bases). CDR3 length: 13 residues. Germline CDR1 and CDR2: MNHEY and SVGAGI. V lost 6 bases and J lost 5, with 11 bases in between. This CDR3 is CASSPDRDQPQHF. The CDR3 nucleotides are TGTGCCAGCAGCCCCGACAGAGATCAGCCCCAGCATTTT.